These 7 T cell receptor beta chains came from one sample sequenced in a study of beta chain features in type 1 diabetes. Every isolated RNA sample was fully reverse transcribed, so sequencing captured expressed TCRB transcripts. Sequencing was performed with immunoSEQ multiplex PCR; in TCRdb, only in-frame clones are kept and a portion is missing. The sample holds roughly 400,000 clones, approximately 15% seen once. The sample was naive CD4+ T cells from blood. These receptors all come from a man aged 25 to 40 in good health.

The chain couples TRBV30 to TRBJ1-5; D call uncertain. Trimming removed 2 bases from V and 8 bases from J, with 13 bases in between. The CDR3 spans 13 residues. Germline CDR1 is GTSNPN and CDR2 is SVGIG (reference sequence). CDR3: CAWSTIAAEPQHF. The CDR3 DNA reads as TGTGCCTGGAGTACCATTGCGGCGGAGCCCCAGCATTTT.

The chain links TRBV7-9 to TRBJ1-4; 9 bases are shared with TRBD1. The J segment lost 8 bases and the V segment lost 5 bases, leaving 6 bases of the junction unmatched. The CDR3 is made up of 14 amino acids. The germline V gene encodes CDR1 SEHNR and CDR2 FQNEAQ (reference sequence). In DNA, the CDR3 is TGTGCCAGCAGCACCGGGACAGGGAGGGAAAAACTGTTTTTT. This sequence encodes CASSTGTGREKLFF.

This clone was detected a few times. This sequence joins TRBV7-9 and TRBJ2-1; no clear D gene. This CDR3 region has 15 residues. Trimming cost V 6 bases and J 3 bases, with 15 bases left between them. CDR1 and CDR2 from the germline V gene are SEHNR and FQNEAQ (reference sequence). CDR3: CASRETGSFYNEQFF. CDR3 in DNA: TGTGCCAGCAGGGAGACCGGTAGTTTCTACAATGAGCAGTTCTTC. Filled out from reference TRBV7-9 and TRBJ2-1, the complete variable domain reads DTGVSQNPRHKITKRGQNVTFRCDPISEHNRLYWYRQTLGQGPEFLTYFQNEAQLEKSRLLSDRFSAERPKGSFSTLEIQRTEQGDSAMYLCASRETGSFYNEQFFGPGTRLTVL.

The chain carries TRBV29-1 and TRBJ2-7; D is perhaps TRBD1 (6 bases). CDR1 SQVTM and CDR2 ANQGSEA come from the germline V gene. The V gene lost 3 bases and the J gene lost 5 bases, with 14 bases spanning the gap. This CDR3 spans 13 amino acids. CDR3 sequence reads: CSVEGRGRNEQYF. The CDR3 DNA follows: TGCAGCGTTGAGGGCAGGGGTAGGAACGAGCAGTACTTC.

As for this clone: Different DNA sequences within this sample yield the same CDR3. The chain couples TRBV9 to TRBJ1-2, with D hard to call. V was pared by 0 bases and J by 2 bases, with 11 bases between. From germline, CDR1 is SGDLS and CDR2 YYNGEE. The CDR3 is made up of 15 amino acids. CDR3: CASSVATAANYGYTF. The CDR3 DNA reads TGTGCCAGCAGCGTAGCTACCGCAGCAAACTATGGCTACACCTTC.

The rearrangement joins TRBV6-6 to TRBJ2-1; D unresolved. The V gene lost 6 bases and the J gene lost 9 bases, with 18 bases spanning the gap. CDR1 and CDR2 from the germline V gene are MNHNY and SVGAGI (reference sequence). This CDR3 spans 14 amino acids. The CDR3 here is CASRTTMGSLEQFF. In nucleotides, the CDR3 is TGTGCCAGCAGGACAACCATGGGTAGTCTTGAGCAGTTCTTC.

The gene calls are TRBV12-5 and TRBJ2-4; no firm D call. The CDR3 is 12 residues long. V lost 6 bases and J lost 5, with 8 bases in between. Germline assignment: CDR1 LGHNT and CDR2 FRNRAP. In nucleotides, the CDR3 is TGTGCTAGTGGCAACGACCAAAACATTCAGTACTTC. Translation: CASGNDQNIQYF.